These 9 T cell receptor beta chains were sequenced from one sample in a study of blood T cell repertoires in COVID-19. The method was immunoSEQ multiplex PCR; TCRdb's version includes in-frame clones alone and lacks a portion of them. The repertoire consists of some 290,000 clones, with around nine tenths occurring once and the leading ten covering over 8.5%. Material for sequencing was PBMCs or T cells enriched from blood (not recorded which). All receptors come from a woman in her 30s who had recovered from COVID-19.

V is TRBV7-9 and J is TRBJ2-3; 9 bases align to TRBD2. From germline, CDR1 is SEHNR and CDR2 FQNEAQ (reference sequence). CDR3 size: 15 residues. J gave up 2 bases and V 3 bases, and 3 bases lay outside the gene matches. The CDR3 DNA reads as TGTGCCAGCAGCTTCATAGCGGGAGTCACAGATACGCAGTATTTT. Protein sequence: CASSFIAGVTDTQYF.

The gene calls are TRBV19 and TRBJ1-1, with 7 bases aligning to TRBD1. Germline CDR1 is LNHDA and CDR2 is SQIVND (reference sequence). V shed 3 bases and J 5 bases; nucleotides not matched to a gene: 12. The CDR3 has 16 amino acids. This chain's CDR3 is CASSIRQGEVSTEAFF. The CDR3 DNA follows: TGTGCCAGTAGTATCCGGCAGGGGGAAGTGAGTACTGAAGCTTTCTTT.

As concerns this clone: In the same sample, other DNA sequences code for this CDR3. The chain's CDR3 is CASSLQGNTEAFF. For the CDR3, the DNA is TGTGCCAGCAGTCTTCAGGGGAACACTGAAGCTTTCTTT. This chain uses TRBV14 with TRBJ1-1; D perhaps matches TRBD1 (5 bases). The germline V gene has CDR1 SGHDN and CDR2 FVKESK. The CDR3 contains 13 residues. V was trimmed by 6 bases and J by 1 base, leaving 9 bases between them.

In nucleotides, the CDR3 is TGCGCCAGCAGCAGACCCCGTGAACTAGCGGACACAGATACGCAGTATTTT. Its protein product is CASSRPRELADTDTQYF. This chain links TRBV5-1 with TRBJ2-3, with 8 bases identical to TRBD2. CDR1 is SGHRS and CDR2 is YFSETQ in the germline V gene. V trimming: 4 bases; J trimming: 2 bases; junction bases outside the gene matches: 12. This CDR3 has 17 residues.

This clone was counted only a few times. The J gene is TRBJ1-1, the V gene TRBV6-5; D is unresolved. The CDR3 consists of 15 residues. Germline loops: CDR1 MNHEY, CDR2 SVGAGI. Between the trimmed V and J ends, which lost 8 bases and 4 bases, there was a span of 20 bases. The CDR3: CASFLGRGLSTEAFF. For the CDR3, the DNA is TGTGCCAGCTTCCTTGGTCGGGGTTTGAGCACTGAAGCTTTCTTT.

The chain uses TRBV5-3 and TRBJ2-7; D may be TRBD2 (6 bases). TRBV5-3 qualifies as an ORF whose function is uncertain. V lost 0 bases and J lost 6, with 25 bases in between. This CDR3 is 18 amino acids long. CDR3: CARSLARGTGTSSGEQYF. The DNA of the CDR3 is TGTGCCAGAAGCTTGGCGCGGGGAACCGGGACTTCTTCTGGCGAGCAGTACTTC.

The rearrangement uses TRBV7-8 and TRBJ2-3, with D hard to call. The CDR3 sequence is 17 residues long. Looked up from germline, CDR1 is SGHVS and CDR2 is FQNEAQ. Trimming removed 2 bases from V and 0 bases from J, with 15 bases in between. DNA of the CDR3: TGTGCCAGCAGCTTATTTGATGGCGGTACTAGCACAGATACGCAGTATTTT. It codes for CASSLFDGGTSTDTQYF.

The chain uses TRBV5-1 and TRBJ2-7; 9 positions agree with TRBD1. V dropped 0 bases and J dropped 6; count of bases not matched to a gene: 7. Germline values: CDR1 SGHRS, CDR2 YFSETQ. The CDR3 runs 15 residues. The CDR3 here is CASSLDGTGLSEQYF. The CDR3 bases are TGCGCCAGCAGCTTGGATGGGACAGGGCTGAGCGAGCAGTACTTC.

The chain carries TRBV11-2 and TRBJ1-2; 7 bases agree with TRBD1. In germline, CDR1 is SGHAT, CDR2 FQNNGV. There are 15 residues in the CDR3. The V segment lost 4 bases and the J segment 7 bases; nucleotides outside the gene matches: 12. The CDR3 coding sequence is TGTGCCAGCAGCTCCCTAATAAGGGGGCAGGGTGGCTACACCTTC. It translates to CASSSLIRGQGGYTF.